One and the same sample provided the 25 T cell receptor beta chains below, sequenced in a study of blood T cell repertoires in COVID-19. The method was immunoSEQ multiplex PCR; TCRdb's version includes in-frame clones alone and lacks a portion of them. The sample lists 200,000 to 250,000 clones, just under 85% occurring once. The source material was peripheral blood. The origin of the receptors is a woman aged 55-69 years with active or convalescent COVID-19.

J is TRBJ2-3 and V is TRBV7-2, with 15 bases identical to TRBD2. Germline CDR1 reads SGHTA; CDR2 reads FQGNSA. V shed 5 bases and J 8 bases; nucleotides not matched to a gene: 5. The CDR3 is 15 amino acids. DNA of the CDR3: TGTGCCAGCAGCCTAAAGGGACTAGCGGGGGGTACGCAGTATTTT. It specifies CASSLKGLAGGTQYF.

This clone occurred a few times. This chain connects TRBV11-3 to TRBJ1-1; 9 nucleotides agree with TRBD1. The CDR3 contains 16 residues. Trimming cost V 4 bases and J 0 bases; bases outside gene matches: 6. Germline V gives CDR1 SGHNT, CDR2 YENEEA. The CDR3 region is CASSSGYRGLNTEAFF. Here the CDR3 DNA reads TGTGCCAGCAGCTCGGGGTACAGGGGGCTGAACACTGAAGCTTTCTTT.

The chain is built from TRBV19 and TRBJ1-5, with 8 bases lining up with TRBD1. CDR1 LNHDA and CDR2 SQIVND come from the germline V gene (reference sequence). The CDR3 runs 15 residues. V shed 8 bases, J shed 5 bases, and the junction held 11 bases outside the gene matches. The CDR3 sequence: CASRLGQGWHQPQHF. The DNA for the CDR3 is TGTGCCAGTCGATTAGGACAGGGTTGGCATCAGCCCCAGCATTTT.

The V call is TRBV12-5, the J call TRBJ2-1, with 10 bases matching TRBD1. The CDR3 is 14 amino acids. CDR1 is LGHNT and CDR2 is FRNRAP in the germline V gene. V lost 5 bases to trimming and J lost 5 bases; unmatched junction nucleotides: 3. This CDR3 reads CASGPGQGNNEQFF. CDR3 nucleotide sequence: TGTGCTAGTGGTCCGGGACAGGGGAACAATGAGCAGTTCTTC.

CDR3 bases: TGTGCCAGCTCACCATCCCGACAGAATTACGAGCAGTACTTC. It specifies CASSPSRQNYEQYF. This sequence joins TRBV18 and TRBJ2-7; tentatively, D is TRBD1 (5 bases). Trimming took off 2 bases at V and 4 bases at J, with 12 bases between the two ends. The CDR3 loop spans 14 amino acids. CDR1 KGHSH and CDR2 LQKENI come from the germline V gene.

CDR3 in DNA: TGTGCCAGCAGCCCAGGGACTAGCGAGTTGGATACGCAGTATTTT. The encoded protein is CASSPGTSELDTQYF. The chain employs TRBV5-4 and TRBJ2-3, with TRBD2 matching over 10 bases. With 4 bases clipped from V and 6 bases from J, the junction kept 8 bases outside the gene matches. Germline V gene lookup returns CDR1 SGHNT and CDR2 YYREEE (reference sequence). The CDR3 loop spans 15 amino acids.

Comment on this clone: Other DNA sequences in this specimen translate into the identical CDR3. The chain couples TRBV24-1 to TRBJ2-1; 12 bases are a match to TRBD2. This CDR3 spans 16 amino acids. Germline CDR1 reads KGHDR; CDR2 reads SFDVKD. After removal of 4 bases from V and 4 bases from J, the junction contained 4 bases not matched to a gene. CDR3 sequence (DNA): TGTGCCACCAGTGACCCGACTAGCGGGGGATACAATGAGCAGTTCTTC. Translated: CATSDPTSGGYNEQFF.

V usage is TRBV5-1 and J usage is TRBJ2-3; 12 nucleotides agree with TRBD2. Germline assignment: CDR1 SGHRS and CDR2 YFSETQ. After removal of 0 bases from V and 6 bases from J, the junction contained 5 bases not matched to a gene. CDR3 length: 16 residues. The CDR3 region is CASSLVASGGADTQYF. For the CDR3, the DNA is TGCGCCAGCAGCTTGGTAGCTAGCGGGGGGGCGGATACGCAGTATTTT.

This clone was observed once. The rearrangement uses TRBV18 and TRBJ2-3, with D maybe TRBD1 (6 bases). CDR1 is KGHSH and CDR2 is LQKENI in the germline V gene. This CDR3 contains 15 residues. Trimming shortened V by 2 bases and J by 3 bases, and 12 bases separated the two germline ends. The CDR3 DNA reads TGTGCCAGCTCACCAAGGGCAGGGGTGACAGATACGCAGTATTTT. Translating gives CASSPRAGVTDTQYF.

This chain connects TRBV18 to TRBJ2-5, with 11 bases matching TRBD2. The ends lost 6 bases at V and 5 bases at J; junction bases unmatched: 14. CDR1 KGHSH and CDR2 LQKENI come from the germline V gene. The CDR3 totals 17 residues. The DNA of the CDR3 is TGTGCCAGCTCCCAACCTGCTCTAGCGGGAGGAGTGGAGACCCAGTACTTC. It codes for CASSQPALAGGVETQYF.

V and J are TRBV13 and TRBJ2-3; a possible D gene is TRBD2 (7 bases). CDR1 PRHDT and CDR2 FYEKMQ come from the germline V gene (reference sequence). V gave up 5 bases and J gave up 1 base, with 16 bases separating them. The CDR3 spans 16 residues. Here the CDR3 reads CASSPQIGGGTDTQYF. The CDR3, as DNA: TGTGCCAGCAGCCCACAGATAGGGGGGGGCACAGATACGCAGTATTTT. Variable domain in full (rest from reference TRBV13 and TRBJ2-3): AAGVIQSPRHLIKEKRETATLKCYPIPRHDTVYWYQQGPGQDPQFLISFYEKMQSDKGSIPDRFSAQQFSDYHSELNMSSLELGDSALYFCASSPQIGGGTDTQYFGPGTRLTVL.

In its sample, this clone was seen once. The chain has TRBV19 and TRBJ2-1; TRBD2 agrees at 15 bases. The CDR3 covers 14 residues. The V and J ends lost 6 bases and 12 bases, in that order; junction bases with no gene match: 6. In germline, CDR1 is LNHDA, CDR2 SQIVND (reference sequence). The CDR3 coding sequence is TGTGCCAGTAGATTAGGACTAGCGGGAGGGAGGCAGTTCTTC. As protein: CASRLGLAGGRQFF. Together with reference TRBV19 and TRBJ2-1, the CDR3 gives the full variable domain: DGGITQSPKYLFRKEGQNVTLSCEQNLNHDAMYWYRQDPGQGLRLIYYSQIVNDFQKGDIAEGYSVSREKKESFPLTVTSAQKNPTAFYLCASRLGLAGGRQFFGPGTRLTVL.

V is TRBV9 and J is TRBJ2-1; D is unresolved. Germline-derived CDR1 and CDR2 are SGDLS and YYNGEE. The V gene lost 0 bases and the J gene lost 4 bases, with 11 bases spanning the gap. The CDR3 consists of 15 residues. CDR3 protein: CASSVVGDGYNEQFF. The CDR3 DNA reads TGTGCCAGCAGCGTAGTTGGAGACGGATACAATGAGCAGTTCTTC.

This clone was observed a handful of times. V usage is TRBV5-1 and J usage is TRBJ1-4; 8 positions agree with TRBD1. Trimming took 0 bases from V and 5 from J; bases not matched to a gene: 3. This CDR3 spans 15 amino acids. In germline, CDR1 is SGHRS, CDR2 YFSETQ. The CDR3 DNA reads as TGCGCCAGCAGCTTGGGGACAGGGCTAAATGAAAAACTGTTTTTT. It is translated as CASSLGTGLNEKLFF.

The chain joins TRBV7-9 to TRBJ1-1; D unclear. There are 13 residues in the CDR3. The germline V gene encodes CDR1 SEHNR and CDR2 FQNEAQ (reference sequence). Between the trimmed V and J ends, which lost 1 base and 9 bases, there was a span of 12 bases. This CDR3 reads CASSLDPVGKAFF. In nucleotides, the CDR3 is TGTGCCAGCAGCTTAGACCCCGTTGGCAAAGCTTTCTTT.

This clone has just one count. The rearrangement joins TRBV28 to TRBJ1-5; D uncertain. V lost 6 bases and J lost 2, with 14 bases in between. The CDR3 spans 15 residues. Germline V CDR1 and CDR2: MDHEN, SYDVKM. CDR3 in DNA: TGTGCCAGCAGGGGAGGGATGCGAGGCAATCAGCCCCAGCATTTT. Protein: CASRGGMRGNQPQHF.

The chain has TRBV19 and TRBJ1-2; 9 bases match TRBD1. Germline V gives CDR1 LNHDA, CDR2 SQIVND (reference sequence). The CDR3 loop spans 17 amino acids. The junction had 8 bases not matched to a gene; V was cut back by 3 bases and J by 0 bases. This CDR3 reads CASSITFRTGANYGYTF. In DNA, the CDR3 is TGTGCCAGTAGTATCACCTTCCGGACAGGGGCTAACTATGGCTACACCTTC. The variable domain in full, with the rest retrieved from reference TRBV19 and TRBJ1-2, is DGGITQSPKYLFRKEGQNVTLSCEQNLNHDAMYWYRQDPGQGLRLIYYSQIVNDFQKGDIAEGYSVSREKKESFPLTVTSAQKNPTAFYLCASSITFRTGANYGYTFGSGTRLTVV.

The V gene is TRBV19, the J gene TRBJ2-7; 9 bases align to TRBD2. Germline CDR1 reads LNHDA; CDR2 reads SQIVND (reference sequence). This CDR3 is built from 15 residues. Trimming at V came to 1 base and at J to 6 bases, leaving 7 bases not matched to a gene. The CDR3: CASSIGQREVFEQYF. The CDR3 DNA sequence: TGTGCCAGTAGTATAGGGCAGCGGGAGGTTTTCGAGCAGTACTTC.

CDR3 protein: CASSRKLAGVLSWDNEQFF. The CDR3 nucleotides read TGTGCCAGCAGCCGAAAACTAGCGGGAGTACTATCCTGGGACAATGAGCAGTTCTTC. The chain uses TRBV28 and TRBJ2-1; TRBD2 matches at 11 bases. With V trimmed by 6 bases and J by 5 bases, 18 bases remained unmatched. Germline V gene data show CDR1 as MDHEN and CDR2 as SYDVKM. The CDR3 is made up of 19 amino acids.

The chain has TRBV5-8 and TRBJ1-5; D gene ambiguous. V was clipped by 1 base and J by 3 bases, with 11 bases between them. This CDR3 contains 15 residues. CDR1 SGHTS and CDR2 YDEGEE come from the germline V gene. The CDR3 reads CASSLNPQVNQPQHF. The CDR3 DNA is TGTGCCAGCAGCTTGAACCCGCAGGTCAATCAGCCCCAGCATTTT.

This rearrangement joins TRBV28 to TRBJ2-5; TRBD2 matches at 7 bases. Germline V gene data show CDR1 as MDHEN and CDR2 as SYDVKM. CDR3 length equals 15 residues. J lost 5 bases, V lost 2 bases, and 8 bases had no gene match. CDR3 sequence reads: CASSLPRAGLETQYF. The DNA of the CDR3 is TGTGCCAGCAGTTTACCCCGAGCGGGGTTGGAGACCCAGTACTTC. Using reference TRBV28 and TRBJ2-5 for the parts outside the CDR3, the full variable domain is DVKVTQSSRYLVKRTGEKVFLECVQDMDHENMFWYRQDPGLGLRLIYFSYDVKMKEKGDIPEGYSVSREKKERFSLILESASTNQTSMYLCASSLPRAGLETQYFGPGTRLLVL.

The V call is TRBV29-1, the J call TRBJ1-1; perhaps TRBD1 as D (6 bases). There are 15 residues in the CDR3. V lost 6 bases and J lost 0, with 17 bases in between. CDR1 SQVTM and CDR2 ANQGSEA come from the germline V gene. In DNA form, the CDR3 reads TGCAGCGTCCCGGGGGGCGGCGGAATGAACACTGAAGCTTTCTTT. Translating gives CSVPGGGGMNTEAFF.

This clone was recorded once. V and J are TRBV6-5 and TRBJ2-7; 7 positions agree with TRBD1. Trimming removed 7 bases from V and 0 bases from J; junction bases left unmatched: 6. The CDR3 has 14 amino acids. Germline loops: CDR1 MNHEY, CDR2 SVGAGI. The CDR3 DNA reads as TGTGCCAGCACGGGACAGCCCAGCTCCTACGAGCAGTACGTC. It specifies CASTGQPSSYEQYV.

This sequence joins TRBV7-3 and TRBJ2-1, with 11 bases fitting TRBD2. V dropped 5 bases and J dropped 9; count of bases not matched to a gene: 6. The CDR3 totals 14 residues. The germline V gene encodes CDR1 SGHTA and CDR2 FQGTGA. The CDR3 protein is CASSPLGTSGEQFF. Here the CDR3 DNA reads TGTGCCAGCAGCCCCCTCGGGACTAGCGGTGAGCAGTTCTTC.

The gene calls are TRBV29-1 and TRBJ2-1, with 7 nucleotides matching TRBD2. This CDR3 spans 16 amino acids. Germline lookup yields CDR1 SQVTM and CDR2 ANQGSEA. J gave up 1 base and V 6 bases, and 12 bases lay outside the gene matches. DNA of the CDR3: TGCAGCGTCGGGGGGAAGGACTTTTTGTCCTACAATGAGCAGTTCTTC. Its translation is CSVGGKDFLSYNEQFF.